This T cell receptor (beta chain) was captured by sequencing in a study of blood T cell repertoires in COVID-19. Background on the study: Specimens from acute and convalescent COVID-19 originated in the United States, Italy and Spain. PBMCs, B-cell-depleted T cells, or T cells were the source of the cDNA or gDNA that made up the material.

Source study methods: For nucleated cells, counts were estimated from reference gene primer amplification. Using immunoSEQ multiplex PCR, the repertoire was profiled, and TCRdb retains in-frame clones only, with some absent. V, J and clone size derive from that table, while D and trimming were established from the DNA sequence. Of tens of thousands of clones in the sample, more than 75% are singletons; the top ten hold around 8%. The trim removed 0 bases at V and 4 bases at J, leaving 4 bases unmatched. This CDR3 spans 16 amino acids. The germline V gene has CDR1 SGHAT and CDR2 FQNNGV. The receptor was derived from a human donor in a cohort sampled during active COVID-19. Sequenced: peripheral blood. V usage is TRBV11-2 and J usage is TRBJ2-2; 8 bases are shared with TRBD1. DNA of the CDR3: TGTGCCAGCAGCTTAGACAGGGGGCCTTCCACCGGGGAGCTGTTTTTT. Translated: CASSLDRGPSTGELFF.